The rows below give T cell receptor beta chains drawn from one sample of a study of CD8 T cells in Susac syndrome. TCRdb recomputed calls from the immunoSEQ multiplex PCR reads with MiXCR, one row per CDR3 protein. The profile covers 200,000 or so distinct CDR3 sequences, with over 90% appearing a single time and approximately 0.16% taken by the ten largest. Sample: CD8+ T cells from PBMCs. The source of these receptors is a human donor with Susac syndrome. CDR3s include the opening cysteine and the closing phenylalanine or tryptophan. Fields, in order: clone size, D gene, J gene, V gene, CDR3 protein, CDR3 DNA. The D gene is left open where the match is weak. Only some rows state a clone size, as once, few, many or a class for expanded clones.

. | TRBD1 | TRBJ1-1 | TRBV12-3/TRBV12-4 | CASSLLGTGAQQNTEAFF | TGTGCCAGCAGTTTACTCGGGACAGGGGCGCAACAGAACACTGAAGCTTTCTTT
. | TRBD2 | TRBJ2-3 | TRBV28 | CASSRPTLSGRLDTQYF | TGTGCCAGCAGTCGCCCGACCCTTAGCGGGAGGTTAGATACGCAGTATTTT
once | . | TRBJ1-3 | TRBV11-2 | CASSSIPDGPTGNTIYF | TGTGCCAGCAGCTCCATCCCAGACGGGCCCACTGGAAACACCATATATTTT
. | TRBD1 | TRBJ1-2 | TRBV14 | CASSLRQGEGYTF | TGTGCCAGCAGCCTCCGACAGGGTGAAGGCTACACCTTC
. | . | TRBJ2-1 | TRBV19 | CASSITDYNEQFF | TGTGCCAGTAGTATCACGGACTACAATGAGCAGTTCTTC
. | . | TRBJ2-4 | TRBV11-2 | CASSLSDGENIQYF | TGTGCCAGCAGCTTAAGTGACGGGGAAAACATTCAGTACTTC
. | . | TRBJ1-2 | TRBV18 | CASSPPGTENYGYTF | TGTGCCAGCTCACCACCGGGGACGGAAAACTATGGCTACACCTTC
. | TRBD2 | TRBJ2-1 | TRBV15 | CATEETSGYNEQFF | TGTGCCACTGAAGAGACTAGCGGTTACAATGAGCAGTTCTTC
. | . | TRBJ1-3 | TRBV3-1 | CASSQVITSGNTIYF | TGTGCCAGCAGCCAAGTCATTACCTCTGGAAACACCATATATTTT
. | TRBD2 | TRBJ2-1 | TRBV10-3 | CAVSGSSYNEQFF | TGTGCCGTTAGCGGGAGCTCCTACAATGAGCAGTTCTTC
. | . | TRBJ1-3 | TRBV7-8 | CASSLVPGASGNTIYF | TGTGCCAGCAGCTTAGTTCCAGGGGCCTCTGGAAACACCATATATTTT
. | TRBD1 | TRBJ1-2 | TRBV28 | CASSSDRAPYGYTF | TGTGCCAGCAGCTCTGACAGGGCTCCCTATGGCTACACCTTC
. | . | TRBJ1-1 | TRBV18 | CASSQMGRNTEAFF | TGTGCCAGCTCACAAATGGGGAGGAACACTGAAGCTTTCTTT
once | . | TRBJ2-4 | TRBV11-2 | CASSLEGREYENIQYF | TGTGCCAGCAGCTTAGAAGGGCGGGAATACGAAAACATTCAGTACTTC
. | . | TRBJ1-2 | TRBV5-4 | CASSQPSSSGGPDYGYTF | TGTGCCAGCAGCCAACCCTCTAGTAGCGGGGGCCCAGACTATGGCTACACCTTC
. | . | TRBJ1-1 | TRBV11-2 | CASSFVGRAGAFF | TGTGCCAGCAGCTTCGTGGGACGCGCCGGGGCTTTCTTT
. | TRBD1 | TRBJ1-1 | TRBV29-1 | CSVPGQNMNTEAFF | TGCAGCGTGCCGGGACAGAACATGAACACTGAAGCTTTCTTT
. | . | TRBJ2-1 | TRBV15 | CATSSAEFWEQFF | TGTGCCACCAGCAGTGCTGAATTCTGGGAGCAGTTCTTC
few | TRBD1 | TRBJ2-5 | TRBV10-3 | CAISVQGATGETQYF | TGTGCCATCAGTGTCCAGGGGGCGACGGGGGAGACCCAGTACTTC
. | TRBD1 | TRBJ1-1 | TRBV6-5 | CASSYSGGYRGLNTEAFF | TGTGCCAGCAGTTACTCGGGGGGATACAGGGGGCTGAACACTGAAGCTTTCTTT
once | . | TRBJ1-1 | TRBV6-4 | CASSETANTEAFF | TGTGCCAGCAGTGAAACAGCAAACACTGAAGCTTTCTTT
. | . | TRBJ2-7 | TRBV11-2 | CASSSPPESYEQYF | TGTGCCAGCAGCTCGCCTCCAGAGTCCTACGAGCAGTACTTC
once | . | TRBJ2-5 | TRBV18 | CASSPPSQETQYF | TGTGCCAGCTCACCACCGTCCCAAGAGACCCAGTACTTC
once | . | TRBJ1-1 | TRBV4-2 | CASSQENRNTEAFF | TGTGCCAGCAGCCAAGAAAATAGAAACACTGAAGCTTTCTTT
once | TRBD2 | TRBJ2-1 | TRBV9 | CASSPRYLLAGDYNEQFF | TGTGCCAGCAGCCCCAGATATTTACTAGCGGGAGACTACAATGAGCAGTTCTTC
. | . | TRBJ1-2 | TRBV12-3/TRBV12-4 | CASMGSRGNGYTF | TGTGCCAGCATGGGGTCCAGGGGTAATGGCTACACCTTC
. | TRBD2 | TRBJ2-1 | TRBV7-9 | CASSLGGLAGERPYNEQFF | TGTGCCAGCAGCTTAGGAGGACTAGCGGGAGAACGCCCCTACAATGAGCAGTTCTTC
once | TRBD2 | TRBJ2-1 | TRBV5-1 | CASSIRLADPYNEQFF | TGCGCCAGCAGCATCCGACTAGCGGATCCCTACAATGAGCAGTTCTTC
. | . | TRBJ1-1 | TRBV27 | CASRIDTPNTEAFF | TGTGCCAGCAGAATCGACACCCCGAACACTGAAGCTTTCTTT
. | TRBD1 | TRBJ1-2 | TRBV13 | CASSLDPGGDGYTF | TGTGCCAGCAGCTTAGACCCAGGGGGGGATGGCTACACCTTC
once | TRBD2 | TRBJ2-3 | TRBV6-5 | CASSVRGAGDTQYF | TGTGCCAGCAGTGTGCGGGGGGCAGGAGATACGCAGTATTTT
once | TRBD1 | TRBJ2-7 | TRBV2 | CASFWVGGNEQYF | TGTGCCAGCTTTTGGGTAGGGGGCAACGAGCAGTACTTC
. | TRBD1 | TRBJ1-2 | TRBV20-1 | CSARPTRANLETGPLYGYTF | TGCAGTGCTAGACCCACTAGAGCTAACCTCGAGACAGGGCCTCTCTATGGCTACACCTTC
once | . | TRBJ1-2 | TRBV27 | CASSPRTVTNYGYTF | TGTGCCAGCAGTCCCCGGACAGTTACTAACTATGGCTACACCTTC
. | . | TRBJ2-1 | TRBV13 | CASSFSQNNEQFF | TGTGCCAGCAGCTTCAGTCAGAACAATGAGCAGTTCTTC
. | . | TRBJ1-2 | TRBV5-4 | CASSLDAGFNYGYTF | TGTGCCAGCAGCTTGGACGCAGGGTTTAACTATGGCTACACCTTC
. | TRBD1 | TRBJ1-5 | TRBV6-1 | CASTGDSYSNQPQHF | TGTGCCAGCACCGGGGACAGTTATAGCAATCAGCCCCAGCATTTT
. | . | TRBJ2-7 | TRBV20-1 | CSARRDSSYEQYF | TGCAGTGCTAGACGGGACTCCTCCTACGAGCAGTACTTC